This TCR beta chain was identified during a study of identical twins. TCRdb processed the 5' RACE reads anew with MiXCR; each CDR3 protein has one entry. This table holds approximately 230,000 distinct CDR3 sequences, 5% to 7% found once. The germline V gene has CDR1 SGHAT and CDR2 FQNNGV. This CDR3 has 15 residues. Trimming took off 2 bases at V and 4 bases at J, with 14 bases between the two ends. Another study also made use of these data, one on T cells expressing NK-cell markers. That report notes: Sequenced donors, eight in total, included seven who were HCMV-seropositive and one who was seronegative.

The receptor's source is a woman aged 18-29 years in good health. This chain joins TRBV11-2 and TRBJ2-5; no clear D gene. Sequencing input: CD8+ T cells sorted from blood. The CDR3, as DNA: TGTGCCAGCAGCTTAATAATCCACCAACGAGAGACCCAGTACTTC. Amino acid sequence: CASSLIIHQRETQYF.